This T cell receptor beta chain appears in the sequencing data of a study of cytomegalovirus exposure and HLA in healthy donors. General study findings and limits: It was assumed in the presence/absence analyses that sequencing depth was roughly uniform across donors. Some V segments could not be told apart, so they were left out, TRBV6-2 and TRBV6-3 among them.

This clone was seen only a few times. Its antigen is not known. The V end was cut by 5 bases, the J end by 5 bases, with 5 bases between. CDR3 length: 12 amino acids. CDR1 and CDR2 from the germline V gene are SGHRS and YFSETQ. Primers: 60 Vbeta forward and 13 Jbeta reverse. The data were produced by immunoSEQ multiplex PCR, yet TCRdb's version contains in-frame clones alone and is incomplete. This table holds over 100,000 clones, about 9.2% found once. The TCR originated in a woman in her thirties or forties in good health and CMV-seropositive. Source material: PBMCs. The chain has TRBV5-1 and TRBJ1-6; D gene ambiguous. The CDR3 region has the DNA TGCGCCAGCAGGAACAATAATTCACCCCTCCACTTT. As protein: CASRNNNSPLHF.